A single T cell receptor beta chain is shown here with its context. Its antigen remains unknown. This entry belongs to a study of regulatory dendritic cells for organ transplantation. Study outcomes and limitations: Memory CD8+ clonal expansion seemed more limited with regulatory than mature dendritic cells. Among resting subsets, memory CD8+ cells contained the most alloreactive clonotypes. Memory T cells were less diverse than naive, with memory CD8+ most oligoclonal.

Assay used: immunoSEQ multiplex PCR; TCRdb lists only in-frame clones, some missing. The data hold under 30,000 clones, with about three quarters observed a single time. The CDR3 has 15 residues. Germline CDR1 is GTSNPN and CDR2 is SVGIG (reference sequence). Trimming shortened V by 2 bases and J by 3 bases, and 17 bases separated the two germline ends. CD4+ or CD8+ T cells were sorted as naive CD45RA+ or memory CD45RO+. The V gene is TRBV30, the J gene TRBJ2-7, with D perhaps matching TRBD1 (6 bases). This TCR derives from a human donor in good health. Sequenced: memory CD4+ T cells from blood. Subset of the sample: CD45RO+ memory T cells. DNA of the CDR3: TGTGCCTGGAGTCCCGGATCAGGGGTCTACTACGAGCAGTACTTC. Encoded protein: CAWSPGSGVYYEQYF. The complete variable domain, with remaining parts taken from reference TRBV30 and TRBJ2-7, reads SQTIHQWPATLVQPVGSPLSLECTVEGTSNPNLYWYRQAAGRGLQLLFYSVGIGQISSEVPQNLSASRPQDRQFILSSKKLLLSDSGFYLCAWSPGSGVYYEQYFGPGTRLTVT.